What follows are 24 T cell receptor beta chains derived from one specimen sequenced in a study of PD-1 blockade in classical Hodgkin lymphoma. Relapse was seen in all patients after autologous stem cell transplantation, and brentuximab vedotin exposure was variable. The assay was immunoSEQ multiplex PCR, and TCRdb's table has in-frame clones only and misses some. The profile shows tens of thousands of clones, roughly three quarters of them singletons. Specimen: peripheral blood mononuclear cells (PBMCs), collected at baseline. Every receptor here comes from a human donor with classical Hodgkin lymphoma.

V gene TRBV27 combines with J gene TRBJ2-7, with D possibly TRBD1 on 6 matching bases. The V end lost 4 bases, the J end lost 0 bases, and 13 bases lay between the germline ends. Germline V gene sequence: CDR1 MNHEY, CDR2 SMNVEV (reference sequence). The CDR3 loop spans 15 amino acids. As DNA, the CDR3 is TGTGCCAGCAGTTCCCTAAGGGACACCTCCTACGAGCAGTACTTC. Translating gives CASSSLRDTSYEQYF.

The chain employs TRBV19 and TRBJ2-3; 8 bases match TRBD1. Germline CDR1 and CDR2: LNHDA and SQIVND (reference sequence). V shed 5 bases, J shed 3 bases, and the junction held 10 bases outside the gene matches. The CDR3 has 16 residues. CDR3 bases: TGTGCCAGTAGTCTTGATACAGGGGGAAGTACAGATACGCAGTATTTT. Translated: CASSLDTGGSTDTQYF.

This chain joins TRBV12-5 and TRBJ2-2; TRBD1 matches at 7 bases. The CDR3 totals 17 residues. The germline V gene encodes CDR1 LGHNT and CDR2 FRNRAP. The J segment lost 0 bases and the V segment lost 3 bases, leaving 7 bases of the junction unmatched. The CDR3 sequence is CASGFNGGQPNTGELFF. The CDR3, as DNA: TGTGCTAGTGGTTTTAATGGGGGACAGCCGAACACCGGGGAGCTGTTTTTT.

This clone was found many times. This chain connects TRBV7-9 to TRBJ1-2; 7 positions match TRBD1. Germline assignment: CDR1 SEHNR and CDR2 FQNEAQ (reference sequence). V lost 4 bases and J lost 1; bases outside the gene matches: 15. The CDR3 has 18 residues. This CDR3 is CASSSDRTVSSLNYGYTF. The CDR3 coding sequence is TGTGCCAGCAGCTCGGACAGGACGGTTTCCTCCCTTAACTATGGCTACACCTTC.

This clone is medium-sized by share. This sequence joins TRBV7-9 and TRBJ2-6, with D uncertain. The CDR3 has 14 residues. V lost 5 bases and J 3 bases, leaving 8 bases between the germline ends. Germline CDR1 reads SEHNR; CDR2 reads FQNEAQ (reference sequence). The CDR3 sequence: CASSPVDGANVLTF. The CDR3 region has the DNA TGTGCCAGCAGCCCTGTAGATGGGGCCAACGTCCTGACTTTC.

The rearrangement joins TRBV28 to TRBJ2-7; 11 bases are a match to TRBD1. Trimming took 4 bases from V and 6 from J; bases not matched to a gene: 8. The CDR3 runs to 15 residues. From germline, CDR1 is MDHEN and CDR2 SYDVKM. The CDR3 coding sequence is TGTGCCAGCAGTTCCGCCGGGACAGGGGGGGGCGAGCAGTACTTC. Translating it yields CASSSAGTGGGEQYF.

The chain recombines TRBV6-1 with TRBJ2-5; D is possibly TRBD2 (6 bases). The CDR3 spans 14 residues. CDR1 and CDR2 from the germline V gene are MNHNS and SASEGT. The V gene lost 6 bases and the J gene lost 2 bases, with 13 bases spanning the gap. CDR3 sequence: CASRGAGFQETQYF. CDR3 DNA: TGTGCCAGCAGGGGAGCGGGTTTTCAAGAGACCCAGTACTTC.

CDR3 sequence (DNA): TGTGCCAGCAGCTCGGGACGACCCGAGCAGTACTTC. Its translation: CASSSGRPEQYF. This sequence joins TRBV5-6 and TRBJ2-7, with D perhaps assigned TRBD1 or TRBD2 (5 bases each). V shed 3 bases and J shed 6 bases, with 10 bases lying between them. Germline values: CDR1 SGHDT, CDR2 YYEEEE. The CDR3 totals 12 residues.

DNA for the CDR3: TGTGCCAGCTCACCACGGGGACAGAGCTACAATGAGCAGTTCTTC. It is translated as CASSPRGQSYNEQFF. The chain combines TRBV18 with TRBJ2-1; 7 bases match TRBD1. CDR3 length: 15 residues. The V and J ends lost 1 base and 3 bases, in that order; junction bases with no gene match: 3. Germline V gene data show CDR1 as KGHSH and CDR2 as LQKENI. Full variable domain (remainder filled in from reference TRBV18 and TRBJ2-1): NAGVMQNPRHLVRRRGQEARLRCSPMKGHSHVYWYRQLPEEGLKFMVYLQKENIIDESGMPKERFSAEFPKEGPSILRIQQVVRGDSAAYFCASSPRGQSYNEQFFGPGTRLTVL.

This clone is medium-sized in the sample. This chain connects TRBV6-1 to TRBJ1-2, with D possibly being TRBD1 (6 bases). V lost 3 bases and J 1 base, leaving 6 bases between the germline ends. CDR1 and CDR2 (germline): MNHNS, SASEGT. This CDR3 comprises 13 residues. The CDR3: CASSDRGNYGYTF. DNA for the CDR3: TGTGCCAGCAGTGACAGGGGTAACTATGGCTACACCTTC.

V is TRBV12-5 and J is TRBJ2-4, with 7 bases that match TRBD1. J gave up 15 bases and V 5 bases, and 13 bases lay outside the gene matches. The germline V gene encodes CDR1 LGHNT and CDR2 FRNRAP. The CDR3 runs 13 residues. The CDR3 sequence is CASGPSPGTVLYF. The CDR3 nucleotides are TGTGCTAGTGGTCCCTCGCCCGGGACAGTCTTGTACTTC. Drawing the rest from reference TRBV12-5 and TRBJ2-4, the complete variable domain is DARVTQTPRHKVTEMGQEVTMRCQPILGHNTVFWYRQTMMQGLELLAYFRNRAPLDDSGMPKDRFSAEMPDATLATLKIQPSEPRDSAVYFCASGPSPGTVLYFGAGTRLSVL.

V gene TRBV29-1 combines with J gene TRBJ2-7; 11 nucleotides align to TRBD1. The V gene's germline CDR1 is SQVTM and CDR2 ANQGSEA. The length of the CDR3 is 13 residues. The junction had 7 bases not matched to a gene; V was cut back by 7 bases and J by 5 bases. CDR3: CSARDRGNHEQYF. In nucleotides, the CDR3 is TGCAGCGCCCGGGACAGGGGGAATCACGAGCAGTACTTC.

The rearrangement joins TRBV9 to TRBJ1-3; 7 positions agree with TRBD1. V gave up 7 bases and J gave up 0 bases; unmatched junction bases: 16. The CDR3 has 18 amino acids. The V gene's germline CDR1 is SGDLS and CDR2 YYNGEE. This chain's CDR3 is CASPRDRAKFDSGNTIYF. DNA of the CDR3: TGTGCCAGCCCGCGGGACAGAGCCAAATTCGACTCTGGAAACACCATATATTTT.

The V gene is TRBV13, the J gene TRBJ1-3; D call uncertain. The CDR3 runs 14 residues. Per germline, CDR1 PRHDT and CDR2 FYEKMQ (reference sequence). The V gene lost 5 bases and the J gene lost 4 bases, with 12 bases spanning the gap. CDR3 in amino acids: CASSPQSSGNTIYF. The CDR3 nucleotides read TGTGCCAGCAGCCCGCAGAGCAGCGGAAACACCATATATTTT.

The CDR3 DNA is TGTGCCAGCAGCAGAGACAGGGCGTCTGGAAACACCATATATTTT. Protein product: CASSRDRASGNTIYF. The chain couples TRBV9 to TRBJ1-3, with 7 positions matching TRBD1. There are 15 residues in the CDR3. CDR1 and CDR2 from the germline V gene are SGDLS and YYNGEE. Trimming cost V 4 bases and J 1 base; bases outside gene matches: 5.

The chain joins TRBV7-2 to TRBJ2-4; D perhaps matches TRBD1 (6 bases). The germline CDR1 and CDR2 sequences are SGHTA and FQGNSA. Trimming removed 6 bases at V and 6 bases at J, with 15 bases between. This CDR3 comprises 14 residues. The CDR3 loop reads CASSPLQGPNIQYF. As DNA, the CDR3 is TGTGCCAGCAGTCCTCTACAGGGTCCAAACATTCAGTACTTC.

This sequence joins TRBV30 and TRBJ2-5; D call uncertain. V dropped 3 bases and J dropped 5 bases, with 10 bases sitting between them. The CDR3 is 12 amino acids. Germline CDR1 and CDR2: GTSNPN and SVGIG (reference sequence). CDR3 bases: TGTGCCTGGAGATTTGTTACGGAGACCCAGTACTTC. This encodes CAWRFVTETQYF.

This chain joins TRBV6-6 and TRBJ2-7; TRBD2 matches at 10 bases. After removal of 3 bases from V and 5 bases from J, the junction contained 7 bases not matched to a gene. The germline V gene has CDR1 MNHNY and CDR2 SVGAGI (reference sequence). This CDR3 is built from 15 residues. The CDR3 DNA reads as TGTGCCAGCAGTTATGCTAGCGGGAGAGTGAACGAGCAGTACTTC. Protein sequence: CASSYASGRVNEQYF.

This clone was counted once. The chain has TRBV21-1 and TRBJ2-1. TRBV21-1 is a documented pseudogene. This CDR3 contains 17 residues. This chain's CDR3 is CASSKGTECCSYNEQFF. In DNA form, the CDR3 reads TGTGCCAGCAGCAAGGGAACCGAATGCTGCTCCTACAATGAGCAGTTCTTC.

This chain connects TRBV7-9 to TRBJ1-1; D is uncertain. The CDR3 totals 14 residues. The ends were cut back, 4 bases at V and 0 bases at J, with 9 bases in the middle. Per the germline V gene, CDR1 is SEHNR and CDR2 is FQNEAQ (reference sequence). In DNA, the CDR3 is TGTGCCAGCAGCTCAGGCCCCATGAACACTGAAGCTTTCTTT. Residues: CASSSGPMNTEAFF.

CDR3 coding DNA: TGTGCCAGCAGCCTAACCTACGAGCAGTACTTC. Its protein is CASSLTYEQYF. The chain couples TRBV28 to TRBJ2-7; no clear D. This CDR3 is built from 11 residues. The germline gives CDR1 MDHEN, CDR2 SYDVKM. Trimming took off 6 bases at V and 2 bases at J, with 5 bases between the two ends.

The genes are TRBV27 and TRBJ1-5; 8 bases are shared with TRBD1. Trimming cost V 6 bases and J 7 bases; bases outside gene matches: 11. Germline V CDR1 and CDR2: MNHEY, SMNVEV (reference sequence). The CDR3 sequence is 15 residues long. In nucleotides, the CDR3 is TGTGCCAGCAGGACCGGGACAGGATACAACCAGCCCCAGCATTTT. Residues: CASRTGTGYNQPQHF.

The chain carries TRBV6-5 and TRBJ2-5; D might be TRBD1 (5 bases). CDR3 length equals 12 residues. The V gene's germline CDR1 is MNHEY and CDR2 SVGAGI. V lost 8 bases and J 3 bases, leaving 10 bases between the germline ends. CDR3 protein: CASGDREETQYF. CDR3 DNA: TGTGCCAGCGGTGACAGAGAAGAGACCCAGTACTTC.

The genes are TRBV19 and TRBJ1-5; D gene uncertain. Germline CDR1 LNHDA, CDR2 SQIVND (reference sequence). With 6 bases removed from V and 13 bases from J, the gap between germline ends came to 19 bases. The CDR3 runs 13 residues. CDR3 sequence: CASRAVKESEQHF. The CDR3 DNA reads as TGTGCCAGTAGGGCGGTAAAAGAGTCGGAACAGCATTTT.